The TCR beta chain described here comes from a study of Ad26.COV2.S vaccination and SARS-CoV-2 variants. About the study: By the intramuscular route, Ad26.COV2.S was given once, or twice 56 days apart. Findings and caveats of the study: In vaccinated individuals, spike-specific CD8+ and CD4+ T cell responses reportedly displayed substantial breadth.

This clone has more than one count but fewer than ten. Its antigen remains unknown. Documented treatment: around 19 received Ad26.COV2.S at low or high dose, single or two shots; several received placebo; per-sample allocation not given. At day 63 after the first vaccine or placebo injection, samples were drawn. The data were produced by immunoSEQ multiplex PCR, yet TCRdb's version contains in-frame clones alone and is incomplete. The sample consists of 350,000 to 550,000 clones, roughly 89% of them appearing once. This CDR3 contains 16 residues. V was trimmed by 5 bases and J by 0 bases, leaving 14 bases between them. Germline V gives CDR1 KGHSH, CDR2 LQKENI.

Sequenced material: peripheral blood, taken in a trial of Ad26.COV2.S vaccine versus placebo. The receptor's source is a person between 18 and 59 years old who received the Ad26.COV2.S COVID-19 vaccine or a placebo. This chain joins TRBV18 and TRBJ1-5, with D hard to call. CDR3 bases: TGTGCCAGCTCATCAGCGGCTGGGTCTAGCAATCAGCCCCAGCATTTT. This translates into CASSSAAGSSNQPQHF.